What follows describes a single T cell receptor beta chain. The record originates from a study of tissue T cells after allogeneic stem cell transplantation. Sequencing was performed with immunoSEQ multiplex PCR; in TCRdb, only in-frame clones are kept and a portion is missing. The sample has about 42,000 clones; around 90% are singletons. Germline lookup yields CDR1 LNHDA and CDR2 SQIVND (reference sequence). V shed 0 bases and J shed 6 bases, with 11 bases lying between them. The CDR3 has 14 residues. This sequence joins TRBV19 and TRBJ1-1; D remains unclear. Material: blood, obtained before transplantation. The clonotype comes from a woman aged 35 to 75 who later had graft-versus-host disease after an allogeneic stem cell transplant. The CDR3 bases are TGTGCCAGTAGTATAGATCTTGAGGGATCTGAAGCTTTCTTT. It translates to CASSIDLEGSEAFF.